The rows below give T cell receptor beta chains drawn from one sample of a study of shared clonotypes between healthy human individuals. TCRdb keeps only in-frame clones here, not all; method: immunoSEQ multiplex PCR. This sample has around 1,100,000 clones, with approximately 75% found just once. The sequencing input was memory CD4+ T cells from PBMCs. All receptors derive from a young man in good health. Some clones in this sample may be carry-over from other donors' samples. Each CDR3 is given with its conserved first and last residue. D genes are given only for firm matches. The listing skips clone size in some rows; elsewhere it reads once, few, many or a size class.

d_call: TRBD2; clone_size: many; j_call: TRBJ2-2; v_call: TRBV5-1; cdr3_nt: TGCGCCAGCAGCTCATTAGCGGGAGGAATTGCCGGGGAGCTGTTTTTT; cdr3_aa: CASSSLAGGIAGELFF
d_call: TRBD2; clone_size: .; j_call: TRBJ2-5; v_call: TRBV18; cdr3_nt: TGTGCCAGCTCACCACAGTTAGCGGGAGGAGGAGAGACCCAGTACTTC; cdr3_aa: CASSPQLAGGGETQYF
d_call: .; clone_size: .; j_call: TRBJ2-7; v_call: TRBV11-2; cdr3_nt: TGTGCCAGCAGCTTAGGCACGGCCCCCCGCGAGCAGTACTTC; cdr3_aa: CASSLGTAPREQYF
d_call: TRBD2; clone_size: .; j_call: TRBJ2-3; v_call: TRBV29-1; cdr3_nt: TGCAGCGTAGGGAGCGGGAGTCATACAGATACGCAGTATTTT; cdr3_aa: CSVGSGSHTDTQYF
d_call: TRBD1; clone_size: .; j_call: TRBJ2-2; v_call: TRBV7-8; cdr3_nt: TGTGCCAGCAGCTCCCTGACAGGGCCCGGGGAGCTGTTTTTT; cdr3_aa: CASSSLTGPGELFF
d_call: .; clone_size: .; j_call: TRBJ2-7; v_call: TRBV20-1; cdr3_nt: TGCAGTGCTCCCCGCCCTAGCGAGCAGTACTTC; cdr3_aa: CSAPRPSEQYF
d_call: TRBD1; clone_size: .; j_call: TRBJ1-4; v_call: TRBV19; cdr3_nt: TGTGCCAGTAGTAGGACAGGGGGCGATGAAAAACTGTTTTTT; cdr3_aa: CASSRTGGDEKLFF
d_call: .; clone_size: .; j_call: TRBJ1-5; v_call: TRBV25-1; cdr3_nt: TGTGCCAGCAGTGGCCAGGGTACGGGGTATCAGCCCCAGCATTTT; cdr3_aa: CASSGQGTGYQPQHF
d_call: .; clone_size: .; j_call: TRBJ2-1; v_call: TRBV29-1; cdr3_nt: TGCAGCGTGCTAAGAACCTTAGGGGTTCCTGAGCAGTTCTTC; cdr3_aa: CSVLRTLGVPEQFF
d_call: .; clone_size: once; j_call: TRBJ1-2; v_call: TRBV27; cdr3_nt: TGTGCCAGCAGTTTCGGACAGAACTATGGCTACACCTTC; cdr3_aa: CASSFGQNYGYTF
d_call: TRBD1; clone_size: few; j_call: TRBJ1-2; v_call: TRBV28; cdr3_nt: TGTGCCAGCAGCGACCTTGACAGGGGGCGAGGTTATGGCTACACCTTC; cdr3_aa: CASSDLDRGRGYGYTF
d_call: .; clone_size: .; j_call: TRBJ1-1; v_call: TRBV6-6; cdr3_nt: TGTGCCAGTAGTCGACTAACGAACACTGAAGCTTTCTTT; cdr3_aa: CASSRLTNTEAFF
d_call: .; clone_size: .; j_call: TRBJ1-1; v_call: TRBV19; cdr3_nt: TGTGCCAGTAGTGACCGGGGCAGAAACACTGAAGCTTTCTTT; cdr3_aa: CASSDRGRNTEAFF
d_call: .; clone_size: .; j_call: TRBJ2-3; v_call: TRBV7-2; cdr3_nt: TGTGCCAGCAGCTCCACTAGCACAGATACGCAGTATTTT; cdr3_aa: CASSSTSTDTQYF
d_call: TRBD2; clone_size: .; j_call: TRBJ2-1; v_call: TRBV19; cdr3_nt: TGTGCCAGTAGCCCAAGGACTAGCGGGAGTCTCTCCTACAATGAGCAGTTCTTC; cdr3_aa: CASSPRTSGSLSYNEQFF
d_call: .; clone_size: .; j_call: TRBJ2-7; v_call: TRBV7-2; cdr3_nt: TGTGCCAGCAGCTTACTTTCGGGGGAAGTCAAGCAGTACTTC; cdr3_aa: CASSLLSGEVKQYF
d_call: TRBD1; clone_size: few; j_call: TRBJ1-2; v_call: TRBV30; cdr3_nt: TGTGCCTGGACCCTACAGGGACAGGCCCAGGGCTACACCTTC; cdr3_aa: CAWTLQGQAQGYTF
d_call: .; clone_size: .; j_call: TRBJ2-3; v_call: TRBV7-3; cdr3_nt: TGTGCCAGCAGCTTAACGGGGGCATTCGCAGATACGCAGTATTTT; cdr3_aa: CASSLTGAFADTQYF
d_call: TRBD1; clone_size: .; j_call: TRBJ2-1; v_call: TRBV25-1; cdr3_nt: TGTGCCAGCATGGACAGGGACTACAATGAGCAGTTCTTC; cdr3_aa: CASMDRDYNEQFF
d_call: TRBD2; clone_size: .; j_call: TRBJ2-2; v_call: TRBV4-3; cdr3_nt: TGCGCCAGCAGCCAAGACCCCGGACTAGTAGTAGGCACCGGGGAGCTGTTTTTT; cdr3_aa: CASSQDPGLVVGTGELFF
d_call: .; clone_size: many; j_call: TRBJ1-2; v_call: TRBV10-2; cdr3_nt: TGCGCCAGCAGTGACTCGATCTATGGCTACACCTTC; cdr3_aa: CASSDSIYGYTF
d_call: TRBD1; clone_size: .; j_call: TRBJ1-1; v_call: TRBV30; cdr3_nt: TGTGCCTGGGACAGGGACACTGAAGCTTTCTTT; cdr3_aa: CAWDRDTEAFF
d_call: TRBD1; clone_size: .; j_call: TRBJ1-1; v_call: TRBV5-8; cdr3_nt: TGTGCCAGCAGCTTGCGCACAGGGGGCACTGAAGCTTTCTTT; cdr3_aa: CASSLRTGGTEAFF
d_call: .; clone_size: .; j_call: TRBJ2-2; v_call: TRBV27; cdr3_nt: TGTGCCAGCTCCAAAGTAGGGGCGGACGGGGAGCTGTTTTTT; cdr3_aa: CASSKVGADGELFF
d_call: TRBD2; clone_size: .; j_call: TRBJ2-3; v_call: TRBV28; cdr3_nt: TGTGCCAGCGGAAACTCTAAGCGGGGCGTGGGCACAGATACGCAGTATTTT; cdr3_aa: CASGNSKRGVGTDTQYF
d_call: .; clone_size: .; j_call: TRBJ1-1; v_call: TRBV5-6; cdr3_nt: TGTGCCAGCACCTCCCTGGGCCGATCCAAGAACACTGAAGCTTTCTTT; cdr3_aa: CASTSLGRSKNTEAFF
d_call: .; clone_size: .; j_call: TRBJ2-2; v_call: TRBV18; cdr3_nt: TGTGCCAGCTCACCACTTACAGATTACCTCACCGGGGAGCTGTTTTTT; cdr3_aa: CASSPLTDYLTGELFF
d_call: TRBD1; clone_size: .; j_call: TRBJ1-5; v_call: TRBV19; cdr3_nt: TGTGCCAGTAGTATAGGACAGGGAAATCAGCCCCAGCATTTT; cdr3_aa: CASSIGQGNQPQHF
d_call: .; clone_size: .; j_call: TRBJ2-1; v_call: TRBV10-3; cdr3_nt: TGTGCCATCAGTTATAGGAGTGAGCAGTTCTTC; cdr3_aa: CAISYRSEQFF
d_call: TRBD2; clone_size: .; j_call: TRBJ2-5; v_call: TRBV7-3; cdr3_nt: TGTGCCAGCAGCCCCCTAGCGGGAGACCAAGAGACCCAGTACTTC; cdr3_aa: CASSPLAGDQETQYF
d_call: .; clone_size: .; j_call: TRBJ1-1; v_call: TRBV27; cdr3_nt: TGTGCCAGCAGCCGAGGACGGTTTACGAACACTGAAGCTTTCTTT; cdr3_aa: CASSRGRFTNTEAFF
d_call: TRBD1; clone_size: .; j_call: TRBJ1-1; v_call: TRBV18; cdr3_nt: TGTGCCAGCTCACCCACAGGGGTGAACACTGAAGCTTTCTTT; cdr3_aa: CASSPTGVNTEAFF
d_call: TRBD2; clone_size: .; j_call: TRBJ2-2; v_call: TRBV5-6; cdr3_nt: TGTGCCAGCAGCCCCACGGGAGGGGAGGCCGGGGAGCTGTTTTTT; cdr3_aa: CASSPTGGEAGELFF
d_call: TRBD2; clone_size: once; j_call: TRBJ2-3; v_call: TRBV5-5; cdr3_nt: TGTGCCAGCAGCTTAATCAGGTCTAGCGGACAAGATACGCAGTATTTT; cdr3_aa: CASSLIRSSGQDTQYF
d_call: TRBD1; clone_size: .; j_call: TRBJ2-7; v_call: TRBV11-3; cdr3_nt: TGTGCCAGCAGCTTAGATGGGACAGGGGACTACGAGCAGTACTTC; cdr3_aa: CASSLDGTGDYEQYF
d_call: TRBD2; clone_size: .; j_call: TRBJ2-1; v_call: TRBV7-9; cdr3_nt: TGTGCCAGCAGCCAGTTAGCGGGAGGCCAGAAGTTCTTC; cdr3_aa: CASSQLAGGQKFF
d_call: .; clone_size: .; j_call: TRBJ2-1; v_call: TRBV5-4; cdr3_nt: TGTGCCAGCCAACCTTGGTTGGCCTCCTACAATGAGCAGTTCTTC; cdr3_aa: CASQPWLASYNEQFF
d_call: TRBD2; clone_size: .; j_call: TRBJ2-5; v_call: TRBV11-2; cdr3_nt: TGTGCCAGCAGCTCGGGACTATCAGAGACCCAGTACTTC; cdr3_aa: CASSSGLSETQYF
d_call: TRBD1; clone_size: .; j_call: TRBJ2-7; v_call: TRBV5-1; cdr3_nt: TGCGCCAGCAGCAGATCAGGGGGCCGGACCTACGAGCAGTACTTC; cdr3_aa: CASSRSGGRTYEQYF
d_call: .; clone_size: .; j_call: TRBJ1-2; v_call: TRBV28; cdr3_nt: TGTGCCAGCAGCCAAGGACAGCCTAACTATGGCTACACCTTC; cdr3_aa: CASSQGQPNYGYTF
d_call: .; clone_size: .; j_call: TRBJ1-2; v_call: TRBV14; cdr3_nt: TGTGCCAGCTCCCGAACTTCTCCGGGAGGCTACACCTTC; cdr3_aa: CASSRTSPGGYTF
d_call: TRBD2; clone_size: .; j_call: TRBJ2-3; v_call: TRBV11-3; cdr3_nt: TGTGCCAGCAGCGCGGGACTAGCGGGAGTGGGAGATACGCAGTATTTT; cdr3_aa: CASSAGLAGVGDTQYF
d_call: .; clone_size: .; j_call: TRBJ2-3; v_call: TRBV6-1; cdr3_nt: TGTGCCAGCAGGAGCCTCGTCAGTGATACGCAGTATTTT; cdr3_aa: CASRSLVSDTQYF
d_call: .; clone_size: once; j_call: TRBJ1-2; v_call: TRBV9; cdr3_nt: TGTGCCAGCAGCGTGGATACGACCTATTCCGGCTACACCTTC; cdr3_aa: CASSVDTTYSGYTF
d_call: .; clone_size: .; j_call: TRBJ2-4; v_call: TRBV19; cdr3_nt: TGTGCCAGTAGTATAGAGGCCAAAAACATTCAGTACTTC; cdr3_aa: CASSIEAKNIQYF
d_call: .; clone_size: .; j_call: TRBJ2-2; v_call: TRBV6-1; cdr3_nt: TGTGCCAGCAGTGTCGAGCACACGGTACCGGGGGAGCTGTTTTTT; cdr3_aa: CASSVEHTVPGELFF
d_call: TRBD1; clone_size: once; j_call: TRBJ2-3; v_call: TRBV2; cdr3_nt: TGTGCCAGCAGTGATCGGGACAGCACGCAGTATTTT; cdr3_aa: CASSDRDSTQYF
d_call: .; clone_size: .; j_call: TRBJ2-7; v_call: TRBV6-1; cdr3_nt: TGTGCCAGCACCCGAACCTACGAGCAGTACTTC; cdr3_aa: CASTRTYEQYF
d_call: TRBD1; clone_size: .; j_call: TRBJ1-4; v_call: TRBV5-1; cdr3_nt: TGCGCCAGCAGCCCGACAGGGGCGCCTCCTAATGAAAAACTGTTTTTT; cdr3_aa: CASSPTGAPPNEKLFF
d_call: .; clone_size: once; j_call: TRBJ2-2; v_call: TRBV6-1; cdr3_nt: TGTGCCAGCAGTGATGAAGCGAGGGGTCCCGGGGAGCTGTTTTTT; cdr3_aa: CASSDEARGPGELFF